The 14 T cell receptor beta chains given below trace back to one sample, sequenced in a study of molecular identifiers for immune sequencing clone quantification. TCRdb re-derived calls from the PCR reads in MiXCR, one entry per CDR3 protein. The table lists some 97,000 distinct CDR3 sequences, around 24% of them singletons, with approximately 0.91% in the top ten. Material for sequencing was naive CD8+ T cells from blood, with Jurkat cell RNA spiked in. Described subset: FACS-sorted CD8+CD4-CCR7+CD45RA+ naive T cells. These receptors were obtained from a human donor in good health. Some libraries in this study had Jurkat cell RNA spiked in.

This clonotype was observed a handful of times. This chain connects TRBV14 to TRBJ2-7, with 7 bases that match TRBD1. V trimming: 3 bases; J trimming: 7 bases; junction bases outside the gene matches: 15. The CDR3 spans 16 residues. Germline V gene sequence: CDR1 SGHDN, CDR2 FVKESK. The CDR3 sequence is CASSHLIRTGLGEQYF. Written as DNA, the CDR3 is TGTGCCAGCAGCCACCTCATCAGGACAGGCTTGGGGGAGCAGTACTTC.

This clonotype was observed at least ten times. The gene calls are TRBV19 and TRBJ1-1; no definite D call. CDR1 is LNHDA, CDR2 SQIVND, per germline (reference sequence). CDR3 length equals 13 residues. V was pared by 10 bases and J by 0 bases, with 12 bases between. The CDR3 is CATQAAVNTEAFF. The CDR3 nucleotides are TGTGCCACCCAAGCCGCAGTGAACACTGAAGCTTTCTTT.

The chain carries TRBV11-2 and TRBJ1-6; D not resolved. Germline CDR1 reads SGHAT; CDR2 reads FQNNGV. Trimming pared 5 bases from V and 6 bases from J, leaving 5 bases between. This CDR3 is built from 12 residues. The CDR3, as DNA: TGTGCCAGCAGCAGACCTAATTCACCCCTCCACTTT. Its translation: CASSRPNSPLHF.

This clonotype was observed many times. The chain has TRBV19 and TRBJ2-6, with 7 nucleotides matching TRBD1. V lost 8 bases, J lost 0 bases, and 4 bases stayed unmatched. Looked up from germline, CDR1 is LNHDA and CDR2 is SQIVND (reference sequence). The CDR3 is 15 residues long. The CDR3: CASGQAYSGANVLTF. The CDR3 nucleotides read TGTGCCAGTGGACAGGCTTACTCTGGGGCCAACGTCCTGACTTTC.

This clonotype was found many times. V and J are TRBV27 and TRBJ2-7, with 8 nucleotides matching TRBD1. The germline V gene has CDR1 MNHEY and CDR2 SMNVEV (reference sequence). The CDR3 loop spans 12 amino acids. The trim removed 5 bases at V and 7 bases at J, leaving 4 bases unmatched. CDR3 in DNA: TGTGCCAGCAGTGTAACAGGGGGAGAGCAGTACTTC. This translates into CASSVTGGEQYF.

A word on this clonotype: A much larger clone lies a single base off, so this may be a read error. This sequence joins TRBV27 and TRBJ2-1; TRBD2 matches at 13 bases. The CDR3 covers 16 residues. Germline CDR1 is MNHEY and CDR2 is SMNVEV (reference sequence). Trimming took 5 bases from V and 12 from J; bases not matched to a gene: 13. The CDR3 DNA is TGTGCCAGCAGTCTATTAACTAGCGGGGGGGCCTATGGGCAGTTCTTC. Residues: CASSLLTSGGAYGQFF.

This clonotype was detected many times. This chain links TRBV6-5 with TRBJ2-1; 8 nucleotides match TRBD1. Germline values: CDR1 MNHEY, CDR2 SVGAGI. This CDR3 region has 15 residues. The V and J ends lost 8 bases and 3 bases, in that order; junction bases with no gene match: 9. For the CDR3, the DNA is TGTGCCAGCCGTCTGGGGACAGGAGACTACAATGAGCAGTTCTTC. This translates into CASRLGTGDYNEQFF.

This clonotype was recorded many times. The rearrangement links TRBV27 to TRBJ2-7; 10 bases agree with TRBD1. Germline V gives CDR1 MNHEY, CDR2 SMNVEV (reference sequence). The CDR3 extends over 15 amino acids. Trimming at V came to 3 bases and at J to 2 bases, leaving 4 bases not matched to a gene. CDR3 amino acids: CASSLRQGATYEQYF. As DNA, the CDR3 is TGTGCCAGCAGTTTGAGACAGGGGGCTACCTACGAGCAGTACTTC.

Remarks on this clonotype: This may be a read error: a much more frequent sequence differs by one nucleotide. The chain joins TRBV6-1 to TRBJ2-7, with D uncertain. The CDR3 loop spans 15 amino acids. The ends were cut back, 6 bases at V and 0 bases at J, with 15 bases in the middle. Looked up from germline, CDR1 is MNHNS and CDR2 is SASEGT. The CDR3 spells CASSPARYFSYEQYF. CDR3 sequence (DNA): TGTGCCAGCAGCCCGGCGAGATACTTCTCCTACGAGCAGTACTTC.

This clonotype has just a few counts. The V gene is TRBV23-1, the J gene TRBJ2-7; TRBD1 is a possible D gene (6 bases). TRBV23-1 is treated as an ORF (open reading frame) with a function not yet certain. Trimming cost V 6 bases and J 2 bases, with 17 bases left between them. The CDR3 loop spans 15 amino acids. In DNA, the CDR3 is TGCGCCAGCAGACAGGGAATTGGGATCCCCTACGAGCAGTACTTC. Its protein is CASRQGIGIPYEQYF.

With respect to this clonotype: Possible read error: a much larger clone is one base away. The V and J genes are TRBV28 and TRBJ1-1; D perhaps matches TRBD1 (6 bases). The CDR3 has 15 amino acids. CDR1 MDHEN and CDR2 SYDVKM come from the germline V gene. V was pared by 5 bases and J by 3 bases, with 16 bases between. CDR3 loop: CASSLYGGLDTEAFF. CDR3 in DNA: TGTGCCAGCAGTCTGTACGGGGGCCTCGACACTGAAGCTTTCTTT.

This clonotype has ten or more counts. V is TRBV5-6 and J is TRBJ1-2; D is perhaps TRBD1 (5 bases). Trimming removed 7 bases at V and 4 bases at J, with 17 bases between. This CDR3 comprises 14 residues. Germline CDR1 SGHDT, CDR2 YYEEEE. The CDR3 protein is CASARNDSPYGYTF. CDR3 sequence (DNA): TGTGCCAGCGCCAGAAACGACAGTCCCTATGGCTACACCTTC.

To note about this clonotype: A much bigger clone sits one base away, suggesting this may be a read error. This chain joins TRBV5-3 and TRBJ1-1; maybe TRBD1 (6 bases). TRBV5-3 is filed as an ORF, its function uncertain. The CDR3 covers 15 residues. The CDR3 region has the DNA TGTGCCAGCAGCTTGGTTGGGGGCTTTGGCACTGAAGCTTCCTTT. The encoded protein is CASSLVGGFGTEASF.

This clonotype occurred a few times. The rearrangement uses TRBV27 and TRBJ2-6; D unclear. Germline values: CDR1 MNHEY, CDR2 SMNVEV (reference sequence). V dropped 8 bases and J dropped 0 bases, with 5 bases sitting between them. The CDR3 is 13 amino acids. CDR3 sequence (DNA): TGTGCCAGCGGGCGCTCTGGGGCCAACGTCCTGACTTTC. Its translation is CASGRSGANVLTF.